This TCR beta chain was captured in a study of PD-L1 blockade in urothelial cancer. Study-wide context: Patients took up atezolizumab at some point between 2012 and 2014 at 1,200 mg intravenously every 3 weeks.

This clone has only a few counts. Some clones are missing from TCRdb's copy, which holds only in-frame ones; the method was immunoSEQ multiplex PCR. The repertoire holds roughly 36,000 clones, with 75% to 90% as singletons. This sequence was found in a man aged 55-75 years with urothelial cancer. Material: PBMCs, obtained around atezolizumab (anti-PD-L1) treatment.

DNA of the CDR3: TGTGCCAGCAGCTTAGCAAGGGTAGGAGGATCTGGAAACACCATATATTTT. Its protein is CASSLARVGGSGNTIYF. This chain uses TRBV7-8 with TRBJ1-3; D gene unclear. Germline-derived CDR1 and CDR2 are SGHVS and FQNEAQ. The CDR3 contains 17 residues. V was cut by 0 bases and J by 1 base, with 13 bases left in between.